The following is a TCR beta chain sequence with its context. As yet, its antigen is unknown. Germline lookup yields CDR1 DFQATT and CDR2 SNEGSKA (reference sequence). The CDR3 spans 16 residues. This specimen belongs to a study of CXCR3-negative and CXCR3-positive naive CD8 T cells. Background on the study: Roughly 140 million TRB reads in total, about 1.5 +/- 0.3 million per library.

5' RACE that incorporated UMI labels was used to prepare the TRB cDNA libraries. TCRdb re-called the 5' RACE reads; one entry per CDR3 protein, DNA not given. The listing contains around 150,000 distinct CDR3 sequences. General study results and limits: Naive cells with CXCR3 showed TRB CDR3s that were more hydrophobic than those in CXCR3-negative naive cells. Unlike memory cells, which differed, naive CXCR3-negative and CXCR3-positive cells had similar TRBV-TRBJ usage. Diversity proved comparably high across both naive subsets and much lower in memory CD8+ cells.

This sequence originates from a human donor in good health. Some clones in this sample may be carry-over from other donors' samples. J is TRBJ2-1 and V is TRBV20-1; TCRdb's D call of TRBD2 is untestable without DNA. The source material was naive CXCR3+ CD8+ T cells from blood. The subset: CD45RO-CCR7+CD27+CD95- naive CD8+ T cells expressing CXCR3 (TNR3+). CDR3 in amino acids: CSARDGGLVGHNEQFF.